The source of this T cell receptor (beta chain) is a study of shared clonotypes between healthy human individuals. Germline V CDR1 and CDR2: MGHDK, SYGVNS. This CDR3 spans 13 amino acids. With 6 bases clipped from V and 4 bases from J, the junction kept 1 base outside the gene matches. TCRdb keeps only in-frame clones here, not all; method: immunoSEQ multiplex PCR. The repertoire holds under 850,000 clones, 72% seen once, with under 2% in the top ten. Source material: memory CD4+ T cells sorted from blood. Subset indicated: CD45RA-negative fraction. The sequence derives from a woman aged 25 to 45 in good health. The V gene is TRBV25-1, the J gene TRBJ2-1, with 9 positions matching TRBD2. The CDR3 spells CASRRGGYNEQFF. The CDR3 bases are TGTGCCAGCAGGCGGGGGGGATACAATGAGCAGTTCTTC.